This TCR beta chain was identified in a study of regulatory T cells in long-lasting Graves disease. To note about this clonotype: Antigen: not known.

Study conclusions and caveats: The study examined only peripheral blood, not thyroid tissue.

The V end lost 6 bases, the J end lost 8 bases, and 13 bases lay between the germline ends. The CDR3 consists of 13 residues. CDR1 MNHNS and CDR2 SASEGT come from the germline V gene. Time point in this sample: newly diagnosed GD, antithyroid drugs for less than 3 months. RNA isolated from PBMCs was used to make the TCR library. With iRepertoire HTBI primers and Arm-PCR of CDR3 regions, TCR beta libraries were built. Using its own MiXCR run on the multiplex PCR reads, TCRdb lists one record per CDR3 protein. The sample consists of about 420,000 distinct CDR3 sequences, around 15% of them appearing once. This sample also belongs to another study, concerning T cells in Graves' hyperthyroidism and ophthalmopathy. That source reports: When the TCR CDR3 underwent first-round RT-PCR, the HTBI primer set was used.

The receptor comes from a woman under 30 with Graves disease. Source: peripheral blood mononuclear cells (PBMCs), taken at new diagnosis, from a patient treated with antithyroid drugs. J is TRBJ1-4 and V is TRBV6-1; D gene ambiguous. The CDR3 is CASSNNGGEKLFF. The CDR3 nucleotides read TGTGCCAGCAGCAACAATGGTGGGGAAAAACTGTTTTTT.